This entry lists 23 T cell receptor beta chains sequenced from one sample in a study of tumor and adjacent non-tumor tissue in lung cancer. RNA was extracted from bulk tissue without any cell sorting. Distant lung tissue was collected more than 3 cm away from the tumor edge. Three rounds of nested PCR, following a modified ARM-PCR protocol, produced the TCRbeta library. Each CDR3 protein is one row after TCRdb ran MiXCR on the multiplex PCR reads. The sample contains 44,000 or so distinct CDR3 sequences, roughly 60% of which appear only once. Sequenced: distant non-tumor lung tissue. The receptors originated from a woman aged 40 to 55 with non-small cell lung cancer.

On this clonotype itself: Germline and junction disagree at one end, which may indicate a read error. The chain joins TRBV11-2 to TRBJ1-2, with a possible D match to TRBD1 (5 bases). The CDR3 extends over 16 amino acids. Germline lookup yields CDR1 SGHAT and CDR2 FQNNGV. CDR3: CASSPALSDRGNGYTF. DNA for the CDR3: TGTGCAAGCAGCCCGGCCCTCTCAGACAGAGGCAATGGCTACACCTTC.

On this clonotype itself: One end of the junction does not line up with germline, which may come from a read error. The chain is built from TRBV6-5 and TRBJ2-7; no definite D call. Germline V lookup: CDR1 MNHEY, CDR2 SVGAGI. The CDR3 length is 11 residues. The CDR3 DNA reads TGTGCCAGCAGTTACATCGACGAACAGTACTTC. It specifies CASSYIDEQYF.

With respect to this clonotype: Given a much more abundant clone one base away, this may be a read error. This chain links TRBV28 with TRBJ1-4; 8 bases are a match to TRBD1. CDR1 is MDHEN, CDR2 SYDVKM, per germline. V lost 6 bases, J lost 1 base, and 13 bases stayed unmatched. CDR3 size: 18 residues. This CDR3 reads CASSSGPGGVRTNEKLFF. In DNA form, the CDR3 reads TGTGCCAGCAGCTCCGGGCCAGGGGGCGTTAGAACTAATGAAAAACTGTTTTTT.

This clonotype was detected only a few times. A clone one base away is much larger, so this may be a read error. V and J are TRBV10-2 and TRBJ1-5; D remains ambiguous. CDR1 and CDR2 (germline): WSHSY, SAAADI. The germline V and J ends were trimmed by 10 bases and 4 bases, with 14 bases remaining between them. The CDR3 contains 13 residues. CDR3 sequence (DNA): TGCGCCATCTCGGAGAGGGCTAATCAGCCCCAGCATTTT. Translation: CAISERANQPQHF.

The rearrangement uses TRBV5-4 and TRBJ2-5; possible D gene TRBD1, 5 bases. Germline CDR1 SGHNT, CDR2 YYREEE (reference sequence). The CDR3 covers 15 residues. The germline V and J ends were trimmed by 5 bases and 2 bases, with 16 bases remaining between them. CDR3 sequence reads: CASSSTSRVQETQYF. The CDR3 DNA reads as TGTGCCAGCAGTTCAACATCCAGGGTTCAAGAGACCCAGTACTTC.

A note on this clonotype: It may be a read error: a sequence one base away is much more abundant. The V call is TRBV29-1, the J call TRBJ2-7; D assignment may be TRBD1 or TRBD2 (5 bases each). The CDR3 consists of 13 residues. Germline assignment: CDR1 SQVTM and CDR2 ANQGSEA. Trimming removed 7 bases from V and 0 bases from J, with 13 bases in between. The CDR3 nucleotides are TGCAGCGCCCTCGGGGCAGTCTCCTACGAGCAGTACTTC. As protein: CSALGAVSYEQYF.

This clonotype was seen more than once but under ten times. At one of its ends the junction is not consistent with the germline gene, which may arise from a read error. This chain uses TRBV14 with TRBJ2-1; 7 positions match TRBD1. CDR3 size: 17 residues. The V gene's germline CDR1 is SGHDN and CDR2 FVKESK. The CDR3 nucleotides are TGTGCCAGCGGCCGCCAGATCCGGGACAGCACTAAAAATGAGCGGTTCTTC. Residues: CASGRQIRDSTKNERFF.

The chain has TRBV11-3 and TRBJ2-7, with D hard to call. CDR1 is SGHNT and CDR2 is YENEEA in the germline V gene. The CDR3 is 15 amino acids. The ends were cut back, 0 bases at V and 2 bases at J, with 11 bases in the middle. CDR3 in amino acids: CASSLDGGLTYEQYF. CDR3 sequence (DNA): TGTGCCAGCAGCTTAGATGGTGGTCTCACCTACGAGCAGTACTTC. Variable domain in full (rest from reference TRBV11-3 and TRBJ2-7): EAGVVQSPRYKIIEKKQPVAFWCNPISGHNTLYWYLQNLGQGPELLIRYENEEAVDDSQLPKDRFSAERLKGVDSTLKIQPAELGDSAVYLCASSLDGGLTYEQYFGPGTRLTVT.

Notes on this clonotype: As the CDR3 is not closed by the conserved phenylalanine or tryptophan, this likely results from a read error. This rearrangement joins TRBV11-3 to TRBJ2-7; D remains unclear. The V and J ends lost 1 base and 2 bases respectively, with 12 bases between them. The CDR3 length is 15 residues. The germline V gene encodes CDR1 SGHNT and CDR2 YENEEA. Written as DNA, the CDR3 is TGTGCCAGCAGCTTAGCTTCGGATGGTACCTACGAGCAGTACATC. As protein: CASSLASDGTYEQYI.

As concerns this clonotype: A junction end diverges from the germline sequence, so it may reflect a read error. The chain joins TRBV11-2 to TRBJ2-3, with a weak D call TRBD2 (5 bases). The germline V gene encodes CDR1 SGHAT and CDR2 FQNNGV. CDR3 length: 14 residues. The CDR3 sequence: CASRLVGSTDMQYF. The CDR3 bases are TGTGCCAGCAGATTAGTGGGGAGCACAGATATGCAGTATTTT.

This clonotype showed up just once. A junction end diverges from the germline sequence, so it may reflect a read error. The V and J genes are TRBV11-1 and TRBJ1-1, with a possible D match to TRBD1 (5 bases). CDR1 is SGHAT, CDR2 FQDESV, per germline (reference sequence). The CDR3 is 15 amino acids. The CDR3 sequence: CASSLAGRGIAEAFF. The CDR3 DNA follows: TGTGCCAGCAGCCTCGCGGGACGGGGAATCGCTGAAGCCTTCTTT.

On this clonotype itself: One end of the junction is discordant with germline, which a read error may explain. V gene TRBV11-2 combines with J gene TRBJ2-7, with 7 bases aligning to TRBD2. The germline CDR1 and CDR2 sequences are SGHAT and FQNNGV. The CDR3 extends over 15 amino acids. The CDR3 bases are TGTGCCAGCAGCTTATCTGGGACTAACGGTGACGAACAGTACTTC. The encoded protein is CASSLSGTNGDEQYF.

In regard to this clonotype: A much larger clone is a single base away; this may be a read error. The chain links TRBV25-1 to TRBJ2-7, with TRBD1 identical over 8 bases. CDR1 MGHDK and CDR2 SYGVNS come from the germline V gene. CDR3 length: 16 amino acids. The CDR3 DNA reads as TGTGTCAGCAGCCTAACCTTTCCAGGGGGCAGCTACGAGCAGTACTTC. It encodes CVSSLTFPGGSYEQYF.

This chain links TRBV11-3 with TRBJ2-1; D gene uncertain. V was pared by 7 bases and J by 0 bases, with 16 bases between. The CDR3 extends over 16 amino acids. Per the germline V gene, CDR1 is SGHNT and CDR2 is YENEEA. CDR3 amino acids: CASTPTSRSSYNEQFF. The CDR3 DNA is TGTGCCAGCACCCCAACATCTAGGAGCTCCTACAATGAGCAGTTCTTC.

V is TRBV4-1 and J is TRBJ2-1; 12 bases line up with TRBD2. CDR3 length equals 16 residues. CDR1 and CDR2 (germline): MGHRA, YSYEKL. The trim removed 4 bases at V and 9 bases at J, leaving 10 bases unmatched. The CDR3 sequence is CASSPRLAGDLGEQFF. For the CDR3, the DNA is TGCGCCAGCAGCCCCCGACTAGCGGGAGATCTTGGTGAGCAGTTCTTC.

Remarks on this clonotype: As the CDR3 is not closed by the conserved phenylalanine or tryptophan, this likely results from a read error. The J gene is TRBJ2-5, the V gene TRBV13, with 14 bases fitting TRBD2. The J call could be wrong; TRBJ2-1 is a better fit for the DNA end. The germline V gene has CDR1 PRHDT and CDR2 FYEKMQ (reference sequence). The CDR3 spans 15 residues. The CDR3 is CASSLGGLAGETQFL. Here the CDR3 DNA reads TGTGCAAGCAGCTTAGGGGGACTAGCGGGAGAGACCCAGTTCTTA.

This clonotype was seen just once. The junction and the germline gene differ at one end; a read error may be behind it. This chain connects TRBV11-2 to TRBJ1-1; D remains ambiguous. Germline CDR1 SGHAT, CDR2 FQNNGV. This CDR3 spans 14 amino acids. Here the CDR3 reads CARSFSVGNTEAFF. CDR3 nucleotides: TGTGCCAGGAGCTTTTCCGTAGGGAACACTGAAGCTTTCTTT.

V and J are TRBV14 and TRBJ2-2, with D unclear. The V end was cut by 5 bases, the J end by 6 bases, with 13 bases between. The germline V gene encodes CDR1 SGHDN and CDR2 FVKESK. The CDR3 is made up of 14 amino acids. The CDR3 nucleotides are TGTGCCAGCAGCTCCACGGCTGAACCCGGGGAGCTGTTTTTT. Translation gives CASSSTAEPGELFF.

This clonotype has only one observation. The chain combines TRBV6-5 with TRBJ2-3; a weak D match, TRBD2 (5 bases). CDR3 length equals 13 residues. Trimming pared 10 bases from V and 4 bases from J, leaving 15 bases between. Per germline, CDR1 MNHEY and CDR2 SVGAGI. CDR3 in amino acids: CATQEVIADTQYF. The CDR3, as DNA: TGTGCCACTCAGGAGGTAATAGCAGATACGCAGTATTTT.

In its sample, this clonotype was seen many times. V is TRBV12-3 or TRBV12-4 and J is TRBJ2-6; D might be TRBD1 (6 bases). The V end lost 7 bases, the J end lost 4 bases, and 11 bases lay between the germline ends. The CDR3 sequence is 14 residues long. The CDR3 protein is CASTRGSGANVLTF. CDR3 DNA sequence: TGTGCCAGCACCAGGGGTTCCGGGGCCAACGTCCTGACTTTC.

A note on this clonotype: The missing conserved phenylalanine or tryptophan at the end of this CDR3 makes a read error likely. No DNA is shown, since the ends of the CDR3 on it are uncertain; the CDR3 is the one TCRdb lists. V usage is TRBV30 and J usage is TRBJ2-7; the listed D gene, TRBD1, was not tested against the DNA. Germline lookup yields CDR1 GTSNPN and CDR2 SVGIG (reference sequence). Both ends counted, the CDR3 spans 13 residues. CDR3 residues: CAWSAGASYELYL.

About this clonotype itself: One junction end disagrees with the germline gene, perhaps due to a read error. The V call is TRBV11-3, the J call TRBJ2-4, with 9 bases fitting TRBD1. CDR3 length: 14 amino acids. Per the germline V gene, CDR1 is SGHNT and CDR2 is YENEEA. The CDR3 sequence is CTSSRGQGQNIQYF. As DNA, the CDR3 is TGTACCAGCAGCCGGGGACAGGGACAAAACATTCAGTACTTC.

This clonotype has just one count. Germline and junction disagree at one end, which may indicate a read error. The chain carries TRBV11-3 and TRBJ2-1; D uncertain. The CDR3 runs to 16 residues. Germline CDR1 and CDR2: SGHNT and YENEEA. Written as DNA, the CDR3 is TGTGCCAGCATCCCAAGACCTAGGAGCTCCTACAATGAACAGTTCTTT. It yields the protein CASIPRPRSSYNEQFF.